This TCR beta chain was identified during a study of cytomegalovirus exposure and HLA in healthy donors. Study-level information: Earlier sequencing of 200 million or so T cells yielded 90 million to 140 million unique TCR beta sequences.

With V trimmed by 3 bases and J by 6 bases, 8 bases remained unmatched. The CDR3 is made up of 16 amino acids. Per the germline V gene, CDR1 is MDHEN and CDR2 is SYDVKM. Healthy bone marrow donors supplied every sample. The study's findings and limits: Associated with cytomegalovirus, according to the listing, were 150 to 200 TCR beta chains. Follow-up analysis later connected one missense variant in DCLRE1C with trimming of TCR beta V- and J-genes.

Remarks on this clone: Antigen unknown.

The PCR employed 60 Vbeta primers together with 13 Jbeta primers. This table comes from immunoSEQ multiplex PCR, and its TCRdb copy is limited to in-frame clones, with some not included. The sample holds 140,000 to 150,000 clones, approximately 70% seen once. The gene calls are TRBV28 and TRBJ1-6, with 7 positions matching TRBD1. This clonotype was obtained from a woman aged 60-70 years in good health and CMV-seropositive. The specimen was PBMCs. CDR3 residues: CASSFGRGIPNSPLHF. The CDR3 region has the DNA TGTGCCAGCAGTTTTGGCAGGGGGATTCCTAATTCACCCCTCCACTTT.